A single TCR beta chain is shown here with its context. Assay: immunoSEQ multiplex PCR; the TCRdb copy retains only in-frame clones and omits some. The repertoire holds under 700,000 clones, with 70% to 80% as singletons. After removal of 2 bases from V and 5 bases from J, the junction contained 8 bases not matched to a gene. From germline, CDR1 is LGHNA and CDR2 YSLEER. This CDR3 has 17 amino acids. The data stem from a study of shared T cell receptors in the human thymus. These data were likewise used in another study, on human thymus T cells. That publication notes: Thymus was obtained from resections taken during corrective heart surgery. Apparent skewing of V and J gene usage characterized both thymic and blood repertoires. Related research has reported that thymic repertoires overlap highly among unrelated individuals.

This sequence was found in a boy in the first two years of life with a congenital heart defect. The material sequenced was thymocytes. J is TRBJ2-1 and V is TRBV4-3, with 11 bases lining up with TRBD1. The CDR3 DNA reads as TGCGCCAGCAGCCAACAAAGCCGGGACAGGGGGAACAATGAGCAGTTCTTC. Its translation is CASSQQSRDRGNNEQFF.